These T cell receptor beta chains were read from a single sample in a study of post-analysis software for immune sequencing data. Each CDR3 protein gets one entry after TCRdb re-called the PCR reads with MiXCR. The table shows 350,000 to 450,000 distinct CDR3 sequences, with less than 40% occurring only once. Sequencing input: blood. Receptor source: a girl aged 5-17 years with multiple sclerosis. Both conserved end residues are trimmed from each CDR3. A D gene is named only where the DNA matches it firmly.

v_call cdr3_length d_call cdr3_aa
TRBV7-6 14 TRBD1 ASSSGQALTNEKLF
TRBV20-1 14 TRBD2 SAPLAASGGRNEQF
TRBV5-1 13 - ASSLEQGSSYEQY
TRBV5-1 13 - ASSKRAEMNTEAF
TRBV5-1 11 - ASSGLGGAEAF
TRBV12-3/TRBV12-4 13 - ASSLGTGKNEKLF
TRBV24-1 11 TRBD1 VTSETGLETQY
TRBV6-1 14 - ASSELGPGRGYGYT
TRBV5-1 14 TRBD1 ASSLAPGTGFHEQY
TRBV6-5 11 - ASSYSVRWPQH
TRBV5-5 12 TRBD1 ASTGTVLTDTQY
TRBV20-1 13 - SARRVENLNSPLH
TRBV5-1 12 - ASSLRAGPDEQY
TRBV5-1 13 TRBD2 ASSLALAGGDEQF
TRBV4-2 15 TRBD1 ASSPQDRGRVNTEAF
TRBV15 10 - ATSSRGIEQY
TRBV11-1 15 - ASSLEWGRSSYNEQF
TRBV6-2/TRBV6-3 13 - ASSYRQTSKNIQY
TRBV4-3 13 TRBD2 ASSQGAGYAYEQY
TRBV12-3/TRBV12-4 12 - ASSLRGLETEAF
TRBV28 13 - ASSYPMQGGETQY
TRBV10-3 11 TRBD1 ATGTGVDSPLH
TRBV7-2 14 - ASRRTGTLYNSPLH
TRBV7-8 16 - ASSLGTRKNLAKNIQY
TRBV7-3 13 - ASSQGGGYTYEQY
TRBV12-3/TRBV12-4 14 TRBD2 ASSSSSGGLGNTQY
TRBV7-9 14 - ASSSFKAGNSYEQY
TRBV7-2 13 - ASTTKGGGGYGYT
TRBV4-2 10 TRBD1 ASSHYRGEQF